One sample yielded the 16 T cell receptor beta chains listed below, sequenced in a study of T cells expressing NK-cell markers. From its re-call of the 5' RACE reads, TCRdb lists each CDR3 protein once, without DNA. With a few hundred thousand distinct CDR3 sequences in the sample, the ten largest clones hold over 4%. Sequencing was performed on blood T cells: a sorted CD56 or NKG2C T cell subset, CD4+ or CD8+ T cells, or bulk PBMC T cells (not recorded which). The receptors derive from a man aged 18-75 years in good health.

This chain uses TRBV7-9 with TRBJ1-5; TCRdb names TRBD1, which stays unverified in the absence of DNA. Germline assignment: CDR1 SEHNR and CDR2 FQNEAQ (reference sequence). CDR3 length equals 18 residues. CDR3 sequence reads: CASSSVYGTGGLDQPQHF.

The chain links TRBV5-1 to TRBJ1-2; the D gene TCRdb calls, TRBD1, cannot be checked with no DNA. The germline CDR1 and CDR2 sequences are SGHRS and YFSETQ. This CDR3 spans 15 amino acids. The CDR3 here is CASTVNSGTGTGYTF.

This sequence joins TRBV2 and TRBJ2-7. CDR1 is SNHLY, CDR2 FYNNEI, per germline. The length of the CDR3 is 13 residues. CDR3 in amino acids: CASSEGSSYEQYF.

CDR3 sequence reads: CASRFRGFYNSPLHF. The V and J genes are TRBV5-6 and TRBJ1-6; TCRdb names TRBD1, which stays unverified in the absence of DNA. CDR3 length: 15 residues. The germline CDR1 and CDR2 sequences are SGHDT and YYEEEE.

The gene calls are TRBV9 and TRBJ2-3; TCRdb gives TRBD2 as the D gene, but with no DNA this cannot be confirmed. Germline loops: CDR1 SGDLS, CDR2 YYNGEE. The CDR3 loop spans 17 amino acids. CDR3 in amino acids: CASSVGLAGGNTDTQYF.

This rearrangement joins TRBV4-2 to TRBJ2-7; the D call of TRBD1 rests on TCRdb alone, since no DNA is present to check it. Germline lookup yields CDR1 LGHNA and CDR2 YNFKEQ. The CDR3 sequence is 16 residues long. CDR3 loop: CASSHLPGQGTHEQYF.

This chain links TRBV7-2 with TRBJ1-3; without DNA, the TCRdb call of TRBD1 cannot be checked. The germline CDR1 and CDR2 sequences are SGHTA and FQGNSA. The CDR3 runs 14 residues. CDR3 amino acids: CASSSKGVGNTIYF. Drawing the rest from reference TRBV7-2 and TRBJ1-3, the complete variable domain is GAGVSQSPSNKVTEKGKDVELRCDPISGHTALYWYRQSLGQGLEFLIYFQGNSAPDKSGLPSDRFSAERTGGSVSTLTIQRTQQEDSAVYLCASSSKGVGNTIYFGEGSWLTVV.

V gene TRBV15 combines with J gene TRBJ2-1. CDR3 size: 17 residues. CDR1 is LNHNV and CDR2 is YYDKDF in the germline V gene (reference sequence). The CDR3 region is CATSRGGRRWTYNEQFF.

V gene TRBV7-2 combines with J gene TRBJ2-1. The CDR3 is 15 residues long. Germline loops: CDR1 SGHTA, CDR2 FQGNSA. The CDR3: CASSLSGVVWNEQFF.

The chain recombines TRBV28 with TRBJ2-4; lacking DNA, the TRBD1 call made by TCRdb goes unchecked. This CDR3 is 16 amino acids long. Germline V gives CDR1 MDHEN, CDR2 SYDVKM. CDR3 in amino acids: CASSSPRREAKNIQYF.

The chain has TRBV7-7 and TRBJ2-3. Per germline, CDR1 SSHAT and CDR2 FNYEAQ (reference sequence). The CDR3 length is 14 residues. The CDR3 loop reads CASSLDQVTHTQYF.

The rearrangement links TRBV5-8 to TRBJ2-3. The CDR3 sequence is 13 residues long. The germline V gene encodes CDR1 SGHTS and CDR2 YDEGEE. The CDR3 protein is CALSETQLGTQYF.

CDR3: CSALGLAEQETQYF. The chain links TRBV20-1 to TRBJ2-5; the TCRdb call, TRBD2, lacks DNA for checking. This CDR3 spans 14 amino acids. Germline CDR1 is DFQATT and CDR2 is SNEGSKA (reference sequence).

The J gene is TRBJ2-2, the V gene TRBV19; TCRdb gives TRBD1 as the D gene, but with no DNA this cannot be confirmed. CDR1 LNHDA and CDR2 SQIVND come from the germline V gene (reference sequence). The CDR3 is 14 residues long. The CDR3 sequence is CASKGTTNTGELFF.

The V gene is TRBV7-8, the J gene TRBJ1-1. The CDR3 sequence is 13 residues long. The germline gives CDR1 SGHVS, CDR2 FQNEAQ. The CDR3 sequence is CASSLGGSGRAFF.

This chain uses TRBV15 with TRBJ2-3; the D call from TCRdb, TRBD2, cannot be confirmed without DNA. The CDR3 sequence is 15 residues long. Per germline, CDR1 LNHNV and CDR2 YYDKDF (reference sequence). The CDR3 sequence: CATSSRAGSTDTQYF.